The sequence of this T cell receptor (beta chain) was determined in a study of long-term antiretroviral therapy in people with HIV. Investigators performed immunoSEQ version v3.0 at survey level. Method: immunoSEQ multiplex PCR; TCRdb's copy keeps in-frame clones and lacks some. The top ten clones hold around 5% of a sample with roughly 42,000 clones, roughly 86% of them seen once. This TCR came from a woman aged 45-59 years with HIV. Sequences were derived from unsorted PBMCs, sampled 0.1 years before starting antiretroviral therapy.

CDR3 in amino acids: CASSLLTTGVPYEQYF. CDR3 coding DNA: TGTGCCAGCAGCCTTCTCACAACGGGTGTCCCCTACGAGCAGTACTTC. The chain has TRBV4-2 and TRBJ2-7; D is uncertain. CDR3 length: 16 residues. Trimming removed 4 bases from V and 2 bases from J, with 18 bases in between. The germline CDR1 and CDR2 sequences are LGHNA and YNFKEQ.